Shown below are 12 T cell receptor beta chains from a single sample sequenced in a study of blood T cell repertoires in COVID-19. TCRdb's table, derived via immunoSEQ multiplex PCR, lists solely in-frame clones and lacks some. The sample contains almost 40,000 clones, 85% of which appear only once. The sample taken for sequencing was peripheral blood. These TCRs come from a man in his fifties or sixties with acute or convalescent COVID-19.

This clone was seen only once. The chain joins TRBV6-2 or TRBV6-3 to TRBJ1-1; possible D gene TRBD1, 5 bases. Germline V gene sequence: CDR1 MNHEY, CDR2 SVGEGT. The CDR3 spans 13 residues. The V and J ends lost 4 bases and 8 bases respectively, with 14 bases between them. CDR3 sequence reads: CASSSRQSLEAFF. As DNA, the CDR3 is TGTGCCAGCAGTTCGAGACAGAGTCTCGAAGCTTTCTTT.

The chain employs TRBV12-3 or TRBV12-4 and TRBJ2-1; D is possibly TRBD2 (5 bases). The CDR3 length is 13 residues. Trimming shortened V by 2 bases and J by 7 bases, and 9 bases separated the two germline ends. DNA of the CDR3: TGTGCCAGCAGTTTAACTAGAGCAAATGAGCAGTTCTTC. Amino acid sequence: CASSLTRANEQFF.

The V call is TRBV6-2 or TRBV6-3, the J call TRBJ2-7; no reliable D call. The CDR3 covers 16 residues. In germline, CDR1 is MNHEY, CDR2 SVGEGT. Trimming cost V 0 bases and J 0 bases, with 12 bases left between them. Here the CDR3 reads CASSYSMRISSYEQYF. In DNA form, the CDR3 reads TGTGCCAGCAGTTACTCGATGCGGATAAGCTCCTACGAGCAGTACTTC.

There are a few counts of this clone. This chain uses TRBV9 with TRBJ2-1; 7 bases agree with TRBD2. The CDR3 has 14 amino acids. CDR1 and CDR2 from the germline V gene are SGDLS and YYNGEE. V was clipped by 3 bases and J by 8 bases; unmatched bases: 8. The CDR3: CASSEHGLADEQFF. CDR3 in DNA: TGTGCCAGCAGCGAACACGGGCTAGCGGATGAGCAGTTCTTC.

V and J are TRBV7-3 and TRBJ2-1; the D gene is possibly TRBD1 (6 bases). This CDR3 is 16 amino acids long. V gave up 4 bases and J gave up 6 bases, with 19 bases separating them. The germline V gene has CDR1 SGHTA and CDR2 FQGTGA. The chain's CDR3 is CASSSIPRGESNEQFF. CDR3 nucleotides: TGTGCCAGCAGCTCCATCCCCAGGGGCGAGAGCAATGAGCAGTTCTTC.

V usage is TRBV6-2 or TRBV6-3 and J usage is TRBJ2-7; D might be TRBD1 (6 bases). V shed 6 bases and J shed 7 bases, with 25 bases lying between them. The CDR3 runs to 16 residues. Germline V gives CDR1 MNHEY, CDR2 SVGEGT. The CDR3, as DNA: TGTGCCAGCAGCCCACTGGGAAAGGGGGATGGAGGTGAGCAGTACTTC. Encoded protein: CASSPLGKGDGGEQYF.

The rearrangement links TRBV18 to TRBJ2-7; a weak D match, TRBD2 (8 bases). The V end was cut by 5 bases, the J end by 6 bases, with 17 bases between. The germline gives CDR1 KGHSH, CDR2 LQKENI. This CDR3 is 14 amino acids long. CDR3 residues: CASSSGTRTGEQYF. DNA of the CDR3: TGTGCCAGCTCATCGGGGACTAGGACAGGCGAGCAGTACTTC.

The sample holds one count of this clone. The chain recombines TRBV5-1 with TRBJ2-3; D is undetermined. Trimming pared 0 bases from V and 2 bases from J, leaving 7 bases between. This CDR3 comprises 14 residues. The germline V gene encodes CDR1 SGHRS and CDR2 YFSETQ. The CDR3 here is CASSLADSTDTQYF. CDR3 nucleotide sequence: TGCGCCAGCAGCTTGGCAGACTCCACAGATACGCAGTATTTT.

The chain carries TRBV7-9 and TRBJ1-4; 7 nucleotides match TRBD1. Looked up from germline, CDR1 is SEHNR and CDR2 is FQNEAQ (reference sequence). The length of the CDR3 is 14 residues. V trimming: 8 bases; J trimming: 1 base; junction bases outside the gene matches: 4. The CDR3 DNA sequence: TGTGCCAGCGATCAGGGGGTAACTAATGAAAAACTGTTTTTT. Amino acid sequence: CASDQGVTNEKLFF. Using reference TRBV7-9 and TRBJ1-4 for the parts outside the CDR3, the full variable domain is DTGVSQNPRHKITKRGQNVTFRCDPISEHNRLYWYRQTLGQGPEFLTYFQNEAQLEKSRLLSDRFSAERPKGSFSTLEIQRTEQGDSAMYLCASDQGVTNEKLFFGSGTQLSVL.

The V and J genes are TRBV6-5 and TRBJ1-3; possibly TRBD1 for D (6 bases). The CDR3 runs to 12 residues. Trimming left V 6 bases short and J 9 bases short, with 12 bases between. From germline, CDR1 is MNHEY and CDR2 SVGAGI. The CDR3 spells CASSPDRSTIYF. In DNA, the CDR3 is TGTGCCAGCAGCCCCGACAGGTCCACCATATATTTT.

V is TRBV4-3 and J is TRBJ1-4; 7 nucleotides agree with TRBD1. Trimming cost V 2 bases and J 8 bases; bases outside gene matches: 8. The CDR3 is 15 amino acids. CDR1 and CDR2 (germline): LGHNA, YSLEER. The CDR3 here is CASSQTTGVGEKLFF. The CDR3 region has the DNA TGCGCCAGCAGCCAAACTACAGGGGTAGGAGAAAAACTGTTTTTT.

The chain combines TRBV7-2 with TRBJ1-2; D possibly corresponds to TRBD1 (5 bases). The V end was cut by 3 bases, the J end by 4 bases, with 15 bases between. CDR3 length: 15 residues. Germline loops: CDR1 SGHTA, CDR2 FQGNSA. CDR3 sequence (DNA): TGTGCCAGCAGCTTGGGCCAGGGATCGGGCTATGGCTACACCTTC. As protein: CASSLGQGSGYGYTF.